The 5 T cell receptor beta chains given below trace back to one sample, sequenced in a study of graft-versus-host responses after intestinal transplantation. The repertoire was sequenced with immunoSEQ multiplex PCR; TCRdb's copy has only in-frame clones and lacks some. Among roughly 89,000 clones listed, 80% to 95% were seen once. For these TCRs, the target antigens are not known. This specimen consisted of unstimulated CD4+ T cells sorted from spleen or lymph node cells, obtained before intestinal transplant. The receptor source for this set is a human donor who received an intestinal transplant.

J is TRBJ2-7 and V is TRBV4-1, with 8 bases lining up with TRBD1. This CDR3 has 15 amino acids. Germline V gene sequence: CDR1 MGHRA, CDR2 YSYEKL. V shed 1 base, J shed 3 bases, and the junction held 5 bases outside the gene matches. The chain's CDR3 is CASSQAGTGNYEQYF. CDR3 nucleotides: TGCGCCAGCAGCCAAGCCGGGACAGGAAACTACGAGCAGTACTTC.

V usage is TRBV5-1 and J usage is TRBJ2-3; D is possibly TRBD1 (5 bases). CDR1 and CDR2 (germline): SGHRS, YFSETQ. The CDR3 length is 15 residues. Trimming removed 0 bases at V and 2 bases at J, with 10 bases between. DNA of the CDR3: TGCGCCAGCAGCTTGGTGGGGCAGATCACAGATACGCAGTATTTT. This sequence encodes CASSLVGQITDTQYF. Supplemented by reference TRBV5-1 and TRBJ2-3, the full variable domain reads KAGVTQTPRYLIKTRGQQVTLSCSPISGHRSVSWYQQTPGQGLQFLFEYFSETQRNKGNFPGRFSGRQFSNSRSEMNVSTLELGDSALYLCASSLVGQITDTQYFGPGTRLTVL.

The chain joins TRBV7-7 to TRBJ1-4; TRBD1 matches at 9 bases. CDR1 and CDR2 (germline): SSHAT, FNYEAQ (reference sequence). This CDR3 has 16 amino acids. With 5 bases clipped from V and 6 bases from J, the junction kept 10 bases outside the gene matches. The CDR3 nucleotides read TGTGCCAGCAGCGGACGGGACAGGGTAATCTATGAAAAACTGTTTTTT. This sequence encodes CASSGRDRVIYEKLFF.

The V and J genes are TRBV5-6 and TRBJ2-1; TRBD1 agrees at 8 bases. The CDR3 spans 15 residues. After removal of 4 bases from V and 9 bases from J, the junction contained 12 bases not matched to a gene. CDR1 and CDR2 from the germline V gene are SGHDT and YYEEEE. The CDR3 spells CASSPAGGYTAEQFF. The CDR3 nucleotides read TGTGCCAGCAGCCCCGCAGGGGGCTATACGGCTGAGCAGTTCTTC.

The gene calls are TRBV14 and TRBJ1-2; perhaps TRBD1 as D (6 bases). Trimming removed 4 bases from V and 8 bases from J, with 17 bases in between. The CDR3 is made up of 14 amino acids. Germline CDR1 and CDR2: SGHDN and FVKESK. CDR3: CASSRNTGMGGYTF. The CDR3, as DNA: TGTGCCAGCAGCCGAAACACAGGGATGGGAGGCTACACCTTC.